This TCR beta chain was found in a study of blood T cell repertoires in COVID-19. Study background: COVID-19 samples, acute and convalescent, were from the United States, Italy and Spain. T cells, B-cell-depleted T cells, or PBMCs provided the cDNA or gDNA that served as material.

Original methodology: Quantification of nucleated cells was approximated via reference gene primer amplification. Measured with immunoSEQ multiplex PCR; TCRdb has only the in-frame clones, and not every one. D and trimming come from the DNA, and the V and J calls and clone size come from that table. The profile shows about 160,000 clones, approximately 92% of them singletons. The germline V gene encodes CDR1 SGHTA and CDR2 FQGTGA. CDR3 size: 13 residues. V was shortened by 5 bases and J by 6 bases, with 10 bases between the two germline ends. Input material: peripheral blood. This chain uses TRBV7-3 with TRBJ2-2; D gene uncertain. The TCR comes from a woman between 50 and 59 years old with acute or convalescent COVID-19. This CDR3 reads CASSHLVSGELFF. In DNA, the CDR3 is TGTGCCAGCAGCCACTTAGTATCCGGGGAGCTGTTTTTT.